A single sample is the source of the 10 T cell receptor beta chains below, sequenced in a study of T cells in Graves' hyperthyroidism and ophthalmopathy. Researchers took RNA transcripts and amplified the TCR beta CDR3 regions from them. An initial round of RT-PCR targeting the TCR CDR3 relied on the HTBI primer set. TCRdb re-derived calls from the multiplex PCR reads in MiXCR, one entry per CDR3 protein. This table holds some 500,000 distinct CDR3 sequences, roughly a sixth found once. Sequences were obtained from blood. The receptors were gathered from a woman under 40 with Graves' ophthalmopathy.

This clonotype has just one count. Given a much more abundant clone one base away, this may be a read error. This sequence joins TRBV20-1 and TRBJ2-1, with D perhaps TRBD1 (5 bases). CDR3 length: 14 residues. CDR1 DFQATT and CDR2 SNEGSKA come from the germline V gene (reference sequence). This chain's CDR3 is CSARTDWADNERFF. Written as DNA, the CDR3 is TGCAGTGCTAGAACCGACTGGGCGGACAATGAGCGGTTCTTC.

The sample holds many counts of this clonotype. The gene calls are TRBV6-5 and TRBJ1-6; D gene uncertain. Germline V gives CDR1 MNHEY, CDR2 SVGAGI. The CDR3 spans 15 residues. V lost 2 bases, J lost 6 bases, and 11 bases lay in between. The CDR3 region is CASSYSGSPNSPLHF. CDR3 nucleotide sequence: TGTGCCAGCAGTTACAGTGGGTCCCCTAATTCACCCCTCCACTTT.

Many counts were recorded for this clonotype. The CDR3 nucleotides read TGCAGTGCTAGGCCCTTTATTCTAGCGGGAACCTACGAGCAGTACTTC. It translates to CSARPFILAGTYEQYF. The chain joins TRBV20-1 to TRBJ2-7, with 9 bases aligning to TRBD2. The CDR3 has 16 amino acids. Germline lookup yields CDR1 DFQATT and CDR2 SNEGSKA (reference sequence). Unmatched junction bases numbered 11, after V lost 3 bases and J lost 2 bases.

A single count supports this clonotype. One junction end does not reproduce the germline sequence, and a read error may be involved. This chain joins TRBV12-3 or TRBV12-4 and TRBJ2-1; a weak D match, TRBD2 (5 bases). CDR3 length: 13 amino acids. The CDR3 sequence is CGSSFGEREEQFF. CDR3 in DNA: TGTGGCAGCAGTTTTGGGGAGAGGGAGGAGCAGTTCTTC.

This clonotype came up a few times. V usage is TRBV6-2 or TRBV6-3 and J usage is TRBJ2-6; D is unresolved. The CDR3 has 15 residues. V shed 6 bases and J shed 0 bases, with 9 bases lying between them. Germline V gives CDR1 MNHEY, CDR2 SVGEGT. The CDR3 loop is CASSLQISGANVLTF. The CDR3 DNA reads TGTGCCAGCAGCCTACAGATCTCTGGGGCCAACGTCCTGACTTTC.

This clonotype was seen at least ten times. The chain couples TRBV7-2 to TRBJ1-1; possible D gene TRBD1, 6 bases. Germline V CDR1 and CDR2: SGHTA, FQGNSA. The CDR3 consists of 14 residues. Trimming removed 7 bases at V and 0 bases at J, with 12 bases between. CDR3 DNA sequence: TGTGCCAGCACCACCGGGACATTGAACACTGAAGCTTTCTTT. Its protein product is CASTTGTLNTEAFF.

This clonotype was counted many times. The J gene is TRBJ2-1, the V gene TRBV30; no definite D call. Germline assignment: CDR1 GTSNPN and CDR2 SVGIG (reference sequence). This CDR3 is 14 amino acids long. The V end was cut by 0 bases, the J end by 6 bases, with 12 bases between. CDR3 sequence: CAWSVWPKANEQFF. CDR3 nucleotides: TGTGCCTGGAGTGTGTGGCCCAAGGCCAATGAGCAGTTCTTC.

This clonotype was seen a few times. The CDR3 protein is CSAPTGQGIKNIQYF. The CDR3 coding sequence is TGCAGTGCTCCTACGGGACAGGGGATAAAAAACATTCAGTACTTC. The chain employs TRBV20-1 and TRBJ2-4, with TRBD1 identical over 10 bases. This CDR3 comprises 15 residues. Germline lookup yields CDR1 DFQATT and CDR2 SNEGSKA (reference sequence). Trimming at V came to 5 bases and at J to 4 bases, leaving 8 bases not matched to a gene.

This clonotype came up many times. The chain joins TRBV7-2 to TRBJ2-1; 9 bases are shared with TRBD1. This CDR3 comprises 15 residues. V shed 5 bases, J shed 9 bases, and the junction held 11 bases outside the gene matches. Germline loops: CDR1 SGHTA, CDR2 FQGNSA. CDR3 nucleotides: TGTGCCAGCAGCCTCGGGACAGGGTCCCTTGGTGAGCAGTTCTTC. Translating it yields CASSLGTGSLGEQFF.

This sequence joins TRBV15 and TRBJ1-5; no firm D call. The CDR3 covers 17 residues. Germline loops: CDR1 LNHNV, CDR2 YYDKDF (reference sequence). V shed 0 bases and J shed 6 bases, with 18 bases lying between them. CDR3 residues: CATSRDNLAARSQPQHF. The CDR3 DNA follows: TGTGCCACCAGCAGAGATAATCTGGCAGCACGAAGTCAGCCCCAGCATTTT.